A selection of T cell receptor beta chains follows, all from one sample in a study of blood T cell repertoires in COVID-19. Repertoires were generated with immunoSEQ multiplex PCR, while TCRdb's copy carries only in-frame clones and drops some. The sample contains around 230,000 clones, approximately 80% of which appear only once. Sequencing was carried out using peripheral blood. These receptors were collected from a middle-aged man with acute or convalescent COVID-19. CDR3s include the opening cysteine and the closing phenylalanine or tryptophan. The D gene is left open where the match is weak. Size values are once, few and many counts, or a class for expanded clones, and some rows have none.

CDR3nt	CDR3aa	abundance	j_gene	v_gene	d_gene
TGTGCCAGTAGTATGACAGGGTCTACGGCCGGGGAGCTGTTTTTT	CASSMTGSTAGELFF	-	TRBJ2-2	TRBV19	TRBD1
TGTGCCAGCAGCTTAAGAGGAGGGTCTGGAAACACCATATATTTT	CASSLRGGSGNTIYF	-	TRBJ1-3	TRBV7-3	-
TGTGCCAGCAGTGAAGCTGTAAGGGGAACCACTGAAGCTTTCTTT	CASSEAVRGTTEAFF	-	TRBJ1-1	TRBV6-1	-
TGTGCCAGCAAGGTGGGACAGGGAGGTCAGCCCCAGCATTTT	CASKVGQGGQPQHF	-	TRBJ1-5	TRBV19	TRBD1
TGCGCCAGCCACAGGGTACCCGGGACAGGGGCCTCGGAGACCCAGTACTTC	CASHRVPGTGASETQYF	-	TRBJ2-5	TRBV5-1	TRBD1
TGTGCCAGCAGTCCTCAGGACAGGGTGGGGGACGAGCAGTACTTC	CASSPQDRVGDEQYF	-	TRBJ2-7	TRBV27	TRBD1
TGTGCCAGCAGTTCGGGACAGGGGATATACGAGCAGTACTTC	CASSSGQGIYEQYF	-	TRBJ2-7	TRBV28	TRBD1
TGTGCCAGCAGCCAAGTTAAGGGGACAACAGGAAACACCATATATTTT	CASSQVKGTTGNTIYF	-	TRBJ1-3	TRBV3-1/TRBV3-2	-
TGCGCCAGCAGTGAGTTAAGGACTAGCGGGAACTACGAGCAGTACTTC	CASSELRTSGNYEQYF	few	TRBJ2-7	TRBV10-1	TRBD2
TGTGCCATCAGTGCTCGAGACAGGGGAGAGGATAATTCACCCCTCCACTTT	CAISARDRGEDNSPLHF	-	TRBJ1-6	TRBV10-3	TRBD1
TGCGCCAGCAGCACGGGATCAGGTTCCGGGGAGCTGTTTTTT	CASSTGSGSGELFF	-	TRBJ2-2	TRBV5-1	-
TGTGCCAGCAGCCAAGGGCTAGGCTACGAGCAGTACTTC	CASSQGLGYEQYF	-	TRBJ2-7	TRBV3-1/TRBV3-2	-
TGTGCCAGCAGCCCGGGACTAGCGGGAGGTGGGACAGATACGCAGTATTTT	CASSPGLAGGGTDTQYF	-	TRBJ2-3	TRBV5-4	TRBD2
TGTGCCAGCAGCCCTAACAGGGCCGGTGGCTACACCTTC	CASSPNRAGGYTF	-	TRBJ1-2	TRBV7-9	-
TGTGCCAGCAGTAGATCGACAGATCCCAATTCACCCCTCCACTTT	CASSRSTDPNSPLHF	once	TRBJ1-6	TRBV6-5	-
TGTGCCAGCAGTTACTCGAGGGAGGTGGGATACGAGCAGTACTTC	CASSYSREVGYEQYF	-	TRBJ2-7	TRBV6-5	-
TGTGCCAGCAGCGTAGCCCTAGCGGATTCCTACGAGCAGTACTTC	CASSVALADSYEQYF	-	TRBJ2-7	TRBV9	TRBD2
TGTGCCATCAGTGACAGGGGGGATGAAAAACTGTTTTTT	CAISDRGDEKLFF	-	TRBJ1-4	TRBV10-3	TRBD1
TGTGCCACCCGGACAGGGCCCGGTGGCTACACCTTC	CATRTGPGGYTF	few	TRBJ1-2	TRBV27	TRBD1
TGTGCCAGCAGTGACTTGGCTAGCGGGAGAGATGAGCAGTTCTTC	CASSDLASGRDEQFF	-	TRBJ2-1	TRBV6-4	TRBD2
TGCAGTGCTGGCCAGGGGGCCCAGTACTTC	CSAGQGAQYF	-	TRBJ2-5	TRBV20-1	TRBD1
TGCGCCAGCAGCTTAACCCCCGGGACAGAAGAAGAAGCTTTCTTT	CASSLTPGTEEEAFF	-	TRBJ1-1	TRBV5-1	TRBD1
TGTGCCAGCAGCCAATCCGTTACGGGAGGGGAAGAGACCCAGTACTTC	CASSQSVTGGEETQYF	-	TRBJ2-5	TRBV3-1/TRBV3-2	TRBD2
TGTGCCAGTAGTTGGGGACTAGCGGGAGAAGGTGAGCAGTTCTTC	CASSWGLAGEGEQFF	-	TRBJ2-1	TRBV19	TRBD2
TGTGCCAGCAGCTTATTTGATCCAGTGAACACCGGGGAGCTGTTTTTT	CASSLFDPVNTGELFF	-	TRBJ2-2	TRBV7-8	-
TGTGCCAGCAGCTGGGACAGGGCTAGCAATCAGCCCCAGCATTTT	CASSWDRASNQPQHF	-	TRBJ1-5	TRBV7-2	TRBD1
TGTGCCAGCTCACCAAGCAGGGTGGCGGATGAAAAACTGTTTTTT	CASSPSRVADEKLFF	-	TRBJ1-4	TRBV18	-
TGTGCCAGCAGCTTCGTACTAGCGGCGAACACCGGGGAGCTGTTTTTT	CASSFVLAANTGELFF	-	TRBJ2-2	TRBV7-2	TRBD2
TGTGCCAGCAGCTCCGACGGTCTAGGTCGCGAAGATACGCAGTATTTT	CASSSDGLGREDTQYF	-	TRBJ2-3	TRBV7-8	-
TGCAGCGTTGAAGGCAGGAACACTGAAGCTTTCTTT	CSVEGRNTEAFF	-	TRBJ1-1	TRBV29-1	-
TGTGCCAGTAGGCGGGGACCCGAAGCTTTCTTT	CASRRGPEAFF	few	TRBJ1-1	TRBV19	-
TGTGCCAGCAGCGTAGCGGGACAGGGGGTTAATTCACCCCTCCACTTT	CASSVAGQGVNSPLHF	-	TRBJ1-6	TRBV9	TRBD1
TGTGCCAGCAGTTTGATGGCGGGAGTCGGTAATGAGCAGTTCTTC	CASSLMAGVGNEQFF	-	TRBJ2-1	TRBV27	TRBD2
TGTGCCAGCAGCTTAAGCGAGTCCACTGAAGCTTTCTTT	CASSLSESTEAFF	-	TRBJ1-1	TRBV7-3	-
TGTGCCAGCAGTCACAAGATAACGACAGAAGTATTGAAGCAGTACTTC	CASSHKITTEVLKQYF	-	TRBJ2-7	TRBV14	-
TGTGCCATGGGGGGGGGTTTTACTGACACTGAAGCTTTCTTT	CAMGGGFTDTEAFF	-	TRBJ1-1	TRBV10-3	-
TGTGCCAGTTCACGGCTAGCGGGAAACACCGGGGAGCTGTTTTTT	CASSRLAGNTGELFF	-	TRBJ2-2	TRBV19	TRBD2
TGTGCCAGCAGACAGGAGCAGTCGGATAATGAAAAACTGTTTTTT	CASRQEQSDNEKLFF	few	TRBJ1-4	TRBV2	-
TGTGCCAGCAGCCCCCGCGAGGGATACAATGAGCAGTTCTTC	CASSPREGYNEQFF	-	TRBJ2-1	TRBV9	-
TGTGCCAGTAGGCGGAGAAGGGGGACAGATAGCACAGATACGCAGTATTTT	CASRRRRGTDSTDTQYF	-	TRBJ2-3	TRBV19	TRBD1
TGCAGCGTTGAAGATGACGAGGGGGCGGGCTATGGCTACACCTTC	CSVEDDEGAGYGYTF	few	TRBJ1-2	TRBV29-1	TRBD1
TGTGCCAGCAGCCAAGGGCGGGCCTTCAATGAGCAGTTCTTC	CASSQGRAFNEQFF	-	TRBJ2-1	TRBV3-1/TRBV3-2	-
-	CASSSSTVSYEQYF	-	TRBJ2-7	TRBV6-5	-
TGTGCCAGCAGTTTAGGGTTCAGAAATGAGCAGTTCTTC	CASSLGFRNEQFF	-	TRBJ2-1	TRBV12-3/TRBV12-4	-
TGTGCCAGCAGCTCCACAGGGGGCCGGGGTTATGGCTACACCTTC	CASSSTGGRGYGYTF	once	TRBJ1-2	TRBV6-6	TRBD1
TGTGCCAGCAGCTTGGAGGTACAGAAAGGCTACACCTTC	CASSLEVQKGYTF	-	TRBJ1-2	TRBV7-8	-
TGTGCCATCAAAGGCGGGAGTGAAACAGATACGCAGTATTTT	CAIKGGSETDTQYF	few	TRBJ2-3	TRBV10-3	TRBD2